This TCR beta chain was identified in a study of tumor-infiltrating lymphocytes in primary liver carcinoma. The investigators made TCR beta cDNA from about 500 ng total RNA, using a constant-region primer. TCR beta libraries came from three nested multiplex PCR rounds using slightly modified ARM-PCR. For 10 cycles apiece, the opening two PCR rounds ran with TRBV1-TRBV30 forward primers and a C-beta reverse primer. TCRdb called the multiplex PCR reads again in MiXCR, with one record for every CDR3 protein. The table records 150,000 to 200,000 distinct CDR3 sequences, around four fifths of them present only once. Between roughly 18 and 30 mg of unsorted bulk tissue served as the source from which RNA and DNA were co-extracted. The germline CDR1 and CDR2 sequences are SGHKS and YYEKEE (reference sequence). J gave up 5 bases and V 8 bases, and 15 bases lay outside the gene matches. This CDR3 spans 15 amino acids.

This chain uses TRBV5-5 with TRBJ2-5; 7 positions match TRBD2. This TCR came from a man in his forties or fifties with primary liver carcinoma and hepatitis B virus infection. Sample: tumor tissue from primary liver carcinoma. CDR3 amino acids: CASSLKGMGGETQYF. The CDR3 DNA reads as TGTGCCAGTAGCCTCAAGGGGATGGGAGGGGAGACCCAGTACTTC.